Presented here are 17 T cell receptor beta chains from one specimen sequenced in a study of blood T cell repertoires in COVID-19. Only in-frame clones appear in the TCRdb table, and some are missing; sequencing was by immunoSEQ multiplex PCR. The data contain a few hundred thousand clones, around 88% of them singletons. Material: peripheral blood. These receptors were taken from a woman aged 25 to 39 who had recovered from COVID-19.

The gene calls are TRBV10-3 and TRBJ1-1; D is possibly TRBD1 (6 bases). Per the germline V gene, CDR1 is ENHRY and CDR2 is SYGVKD. The CDR3 extends over 14 amino acids. V was cut by 2 bases and J by 3 bases, with 10 bases left in between. DNA for the CDR3: TGTGCCATCAGTGAGGCAGGGGCTTACACTGAAGCTTTCTTT. It translates to CAISEAGAYTEAFF.

This sequence joins TRBV2 and TRBJ1-2; D call uncertain. Germline V CDR1 and CDR2: SNHLY, FYNNEI. This CDR3 is built from 11 residues. With 5 bases removed from V and 6 bases from J, the gap between germline ends came to 7 bases. CDR3 coding DNA: TGTGCCAGCAGTCCTGGAGATGGCTACACCTTC. Encoded protein: CASSPGDGYTF.

This clone was detected only once. The chain recombines TRBV7-2 with TRBJ1-6; D may be TRBD1 (6 bases). The V and J ends lost 5 bases and 6 bases respectively, with 20 bases between them. This CDR3 contains 17 residues. Germline V gives CDR1 SGHTA, CDR2 FQGNSA. The CDR3 protein is CASSLEGQFFGNSPLHF. The DNA for the CDR3 is TGTGCCAGCAGCCTCGAAGGACAGTTCTTCGGTAATTCACCCCTCCACTTT.

The chain recombines TRBV5-4 with TRBJ2-5; 7 bases match TRBD1. The CDR3 is 15 amino acids. CDR1 is SGHNT, CDR2 YYREEE, per germline (reference sequence). V gave up 4 bases and J gave up 3 bases; unmatched junction bases: 9. CDR3 DNA sequence: TGTGCCAGCAGCCCAGAACGGACAGGTGAAGAGACCCAGTACTTC. Residues: CASSPERTGEETQYF.

V is TRBV11-2 and J is TRBJ1-2; D might be TRBD1 (6 bases). The germline V gene encodes CDR1 SGHAT and CDR2 FQNNGV. The CDR3 has 16 amino acids. V dropped 7 bases and J dropped 1 base, with 19 bases sitting between them. CDR3 nucleotide sequence: TGTGCCAGCACCTCAACAGGGTCGTCTTTTAACTATGGCTACACCTTC. Protein sequence: CASTSTGSSFNYGYTF.

The J gene is TRBJ2-7, the V gene TRBV4-2, with D perhaps matching TRBD1 (5 bases). This CDR3 comprises 15 residues. In germline, CDR1 is LGHNA, CDR2 YNFKEQ. V lost 1 base, J lost 0 bases, and 10 bases lay in between. CDR3 amino acids: CASSQGKTASYEQYF. CDR3 bases: TGTGCCAGCAGCCAAGGAAAGACAGCCTCCTACGAGCAGTACTTC.

The chain employs TRBV6-5 and TRBJ2-1; 13 bases agree with TRBD2. The CDR3 is 16 amino acids. V shed 4 bases, J shed 7 bases, and the junction held 7 bases outside the gene matches. Germline V CDR1 and CDR2: MNHEY, SVGAGI. The CDR3 coding sequence is TGTGCCAGCAGTTCCCTCGGGACTAGCGGGGATAATGAGCAGTTCTTC. It specifies CASSSLGTSGDNEQFF.

The gene calls are TRBV5-6 and TRBJ2-1, with D maybe TRBD1 (5 bases). The V gene's germline CDR1 is SGHDT and CDR2 YYEEEE. The CDR3 is made up of 13 amino acids. Trimming cost V 4 bases and J 7 bases, with 12 bases left between them. CDR3 sequence (DNA): TGTGCCAGCAGCAAGCAGGGAATGAATGAGCAGTTCTTC. This encodes CASSKQGMNEQFF.

The chain recombines TRBV2 with TRBJ2-1, with TRBD1 matching over 7 bases. The CDR3 has 15 residues. After removal of 4 bases from V and 3 bases from J, the junction contained 6 bases not matched to a gene. Germline V gene data show CDR1 as SNHLY and CDR2 as FYNNEI. The CDR3 sequence is CASSGGRDSYNEQFF. The CDR3 DNA reads as TGTGCCAGCAGTGGTGGTCGGGACAGCTACAATGAGCAGTTCTTC. The complete variable domain, with remaining parts taken from reference TRBV2 and TRBJ2-1, reads EPEVTQTPSHQVTQMGQEVILRCVPISNHLYFYWYRQILGQKVEFLVSFYNNEISEKSEIFDDQFSVERPDGSNFTLKIRSTKLEDSAMYFCASSGGRDSYNEQFFGPGTRLTVL.

The rearrangement joins TRBV24-1 to TRBJ2-1; TRBD1 might be the D (6 bases). The germline CDR1 and CDR2 sequences are KGHDR and SFDVKD. V was cut by 2 bases and J by 2 bases, with 12 bases left in between. This CDR3 is 16 amino acids long. CDR3 in amino acids: CATSDWAGDPYNEQFF. The CDR3 nucleotides are TGTGCCACCAGTGATTGGGCAGGGGACCCCTACAATGAGCAGTTCTTC.

The chain uses TRBV4-2 and TRBJ2-5, with TRBD1 identical over 12 bases. This CDR3 contains 17 residues. V shed 1 base and J 4 bases; nucleotides not matched to a gene: 7. CDR1 LGHNA and CDR2 YNFKEQ come from the germline V gene. CDR3 residues: CASSQAPGQGAGETQYF. The CDR3, as DNA: TGTGCCAGCAGCCAAGCCCCGGGACAGGGGGCGGGAGAGACCCAGTACTTC.

The chain combines TRBV5-1 with TRBJ2-3; 7 bases line up with TRBD1. Germline V gene sequence: CDR1 SGHRS, CDR2 YFSETQ. The trim removed 7 bases at V and 4 bases at J, leaving 9 bases unmatched. This CDR3 region has 14 residues. In nucleotides, the CDR3 is TGCGCCAGCGCCCCACAGGGGCAAGCAGATACGCAGTATTTT. Translation gives CASAPQGQADTQYF.

The chain recombines TRBV6-2 or TRBV6-3 with TRBJ1-5, with a tentative D call TRBD1 (5 bases). Germline V lookup: CDR1 MNHEY, CDR2 SVGEGT. This CDR3 spans 14 amino acids. Trimming left V 6 bases short and J 3 bases short, with 12 bases between. The CDR3 DNA reads as TGTGCCAGCAGCCTTGGACATAACAATCAGCCCCAGCATTTT. Translation gives CASSLGHNNQPQHF.

This sequence joins TRBV28 and TRBJ2-5; 10 nucleotides align to TRBD1. This CDR3 is built from 17 residues. Germline CDR1 reads MDHEN; CDR2 reads SYDVKM. V lost 2 bases and J lost 3; bases outside the gene matches: 9. Here the CDR3 DNA reads TGTGCCAGCAGTTTAGATAACTGGGACAGGGGAAAAGAGACCCAGTACTTC. This codes for CASSLDNWDRGKETQYF. The complete variable domain, with remaining parts taken from reference TRBV28 and TRBJ2-5, reads DVKVTQSSRYLVKRTGEKVFLECVQDMDHENMFWYRQDPGLGLRLIYFSYDVKMKEKGDIPEGYSVSREKKERFSLILESASTNQTSMYLCASSLDNWDRGKETQYFGPGTRLLVL.

The chain is built from TRBV2 and TRBJ2-5; D possibly corresponds to TRBD1 (6 bases). V shed 5 bases and J shed 5 bases, with 18 bases lying between them. Looked up from germline, CDR1 is SNHLY and CDR2 is FYNNEI. This CDR3 spans 15 amino acids. This chain's CDR3 is CASSPDRILEETQYF. CDR3 coding DNA: TGTGCCAGCAGTCCTGACAGGATTCTCGAGGAGACCCAGTACTTC.

This sequence joins TRBV19 and TRBJ2-5; 7 bases match TRBD2. V shed 4 bases and J 5 bases; nucleotides not matched to a gene: 7. The CDR3 runs to 14 residues. In germline, CDR1 is LNHDA, CDR2 SQIVND (reference sequence). CDR3 in DNA: TGTGCCAGTAGTAATACGGGGGGAGGGGAGACCCAGTACTTC. Translation: CASSNTGGGETQYF. The variable domain in full, completed from reference TRBV19 and TRBJ2-5, reads DGGITQSPKYLFRKEGQNVTLSCEQNLNHDAMYWYRQDPGQGLRLIYYSQIVNDFQKGDIAEGYSVSREKKESFPLTVTSAQKNPTAFYLCASSNTGGGETQYFGPGTRLLVL.

The genes are TRBV5-1 and TRBJ1-3, with D perhaps TRBD1 (6 bases). CDR1 SGHRS and CDR2 YFSETQ come from the germline V gene. The CDR3 has 14 amino acids. V gave up 5 bases and J gave up 3 bases, with 12 bases separating them. The DNA of the CDR3 is TGCGCCAGCAGACCGGACAGAGATGGAAACACCATATATTTT. It codes for CASRPDRDGNTIYF.